The 22 T cell receptor beta chains presented below share a single source sample, sequenced in a study of technical replicates of blood from several donors. The protocol was immunoSEQ multiplex PCR, while the TCRdb copy is restricted to in-frame clones and leaves out a portion. This table has approximately 70,000 clones, roughly 89% appearing once. The sample consisted of T cells isolated from PBMCs. Every receptor here comes from a human donor in good health. Some clones in this sample may be carry-over from other donors' samples.

V gene TRBV30 combines with J gene TRBJ2-7; 8 bases align to TRBD2. The CDR3 has 14 residues. Germline CDR1 and CDR2: GTSNPN and SVGIG (reference sequence). With 5 bases clipped from V and 0 bases from J, the junction kept 6 bases outside the gene matches. The CDR3, as DNA: TGTGCCTGGCAGGGCGGGGGGTCCTCCTACGAGCAGTACTTC. It encodes CAWQGGGSSYEQYF. Together with reference TRBV30 and TRBJ2-7, the CDR3 gives the full variable domain: SQTIHQWPATLVQPVGSPLSLECTVEGTSNPNLYWYRQAAGRGLQLLFYSVGIGQISSEVPQNLSASRPQDRQFILSSKKLLLSDSGFYLCAWQGGGSSYEQYFGPGTRLTVT.

The chain links TRBV6-1 to TRBJ1-1, with D possibly matching TRBD1 (6 bases). In germline, CDR1 is MNHNS, CDR2 SASEGT. The CDR3 sequence is 11 residues long. Trimming removed 10 bases from V and 5 bases from J, with 11 bases in between. This CDR3 reads CATRGGTEAFF. DNA for the CDR3: TGTGCCACCAGGGGAGGGACTGAAGCTTTCTTT.

This clone was seen just once. The chain has TRBV7-9 and TRBJ1-2, with D maybe TRBD1 (5 bases). Deletions cut 4 bases from V and 7 bases from J, with 13 bases between. The germline V gene encodes CDR1 SEHNR and CDR2 FQNEAQ (reference sequence). This CDR3 region has 13 residues. This CDR3 reads CASSSTVAPGYTF. CDR3 sequence (DNA): TGTGCCAGCAGCTCGACAGTGGCCCCTGGCTACACCTTC.

V usage is TRBV5-1 and J usage is TRBJ2-7; 13 bases align to TRBD2. CDR3 length equals 16 residues. V shed 0 bases and J 7 bases; nucleotides not matched to a gene: 7. CDR1 SGHRS and CDR2 YFSETQ come from the germline V gene. The CDR3, as DNA: TGCGCCAGCAGCTTGGGACGGGGACTAGCGGGATTTGAGCAGTACTTC. Amino acids: CASSLGRGLAGFEQYF.

This chain joins TRBV5-1 and TRBJ2-3; 7 nucleotides line up with TRBD1. This CDR3 has 14 amino acids. With 5 bases clipped from V and 1 base from J, the junction kept 4 bases outside the gene matches. Germline CDR1 and CDR2: SGHRS and YFSETQ. CDR3 nucleotides: TGCGCCAGCAGAAGGACAGGCGGCACAGATACGCAGTATTTT. Its translation: CASRRTGGTDTQYF. The entire variable domain, with the rest obtained from reference TRBV5-1 and TRBJ2-3, is as follows: KAGVTQTPRYLIKTRGQQVTLSCSPISGHRSVSWYQQTPGQGLQFLFEYFSETQRNKGNFPGRFSGRQFSNSRSEMNVSTLELGDSALYLCASRRTGGTDTQYFGPGTRLTVL.

This clone was seen only a few times. J is TRBJ2-5 and V is TRBV7-6, with TRBD2 as a possible D gene (5 bases). The CDR3 spans 14 residues. V lost 1 base and J lost 5, with 11 bases in between. Germline V gives CDR1 SGHVS, CDR2 FNYEAQ. CDR3 amino acids: CASSLDVGGETQYF. For the CDR3, the DNA is TGTGCCAGCAGCTTAGATGTTGGCGGGGAGACCCAGTACTTC.

The chain is built from TRBV2 and TRBJ1-1, with D unresolved. The CDR3 is 12 amino acids. Germline CDR1 is SNHLY and CDR2 is FYNNEI. Trimming stripped 0 bases from V and 10 bases from J, with 9 bases between. The chain's CDR3 is CASSEALRLAFF. CDR3 in DNA: TGTGCCAGCAGTGAAGCGCTGAGGTTAGCTTTCTTT. Based on the CDR3 plus reference TRBV2 and TRBJ1-1, the full variable domain is EPEVTQTPSHQVTQMGQEVILRCVPISNHLYFYWYRQILGQKVEFLVSFYNNEISEKSEIFDDQFSVERPDGSNFTLKIRSTKLEDSAMYFCASSEALRLAFFGQGTRLTVV.

The rearrangement uses TRBV4-1 and TRBJ2-1, with a possible D match to TRBD1 (6 bases). Germline V CDR1 and CDR2: MGHRA, YSYEKL. The CDR3 is 16 amino acids. V dropped 2 bases and J dropped 2 bases, with 13 bases sitting between them. CDR3 amino acids: CASSQLTGTTYNEQFF. The CDR3 DNA reads as TGCGCCAGCAGCCAACTAACAGGGACCACCTACAATGAGCAGTTCTTC.

CDR3 sequence: CASRSGQSTGELFF. CDR3 sequence (DNA): TGTGCCAGCAGGTCGGGACAGAGCACCGGGGAGCTGTTTTTT. The rearrangement uses TRBV28 and TRBJ2-2, with 7 bases aligning to TRBD1. The junction had 5 bases not matched to a gene; V was cut back by 6 bases and J by 4 bases. The CDR3 contains 14 residues. The germline V gene has CDR1 MDHEN and CDR2 SYDVKM.

V and J are TRBV27 and TRBJ2-7; TRBD1 aligns across 10 bases. In germline, CDR1 is MNHEY, CDR2 SMNVEV (reference sequence). There are 14 residues in the CDR3. V shed 10 bases and J 2 bases; nucleotides not matched to a gene: 8. The CDR3, as DNA: TGTGCCACCGCCCCCGGGACAGGGGCCTACGAGCAGTACTTC. Its translation is CATAPGTGAYEQYF.

Here the CDR3 DNA reads TGCGCCAGCAGCTTGGGGGACAGGGCGATCTATGGCTACACCTTC. It specifies CASSLGDRAIYGYTF. The chain combines TRBV5-1 with TRBJ1-2; 9 nucleotides agree with TRBD1. This CDR3 has 15 residues. V was clipped by 0 bases and J by 4 bases; unmatched bases: 4. In germline, CDR1 is SGHRS, CDR2 YFSETQ.

The genes are TRBV28 and TRBJ2-1; 9 positions match TRBD2. The junction had 18 bases not matched to a gene; V was cut back by 8 bases and J by 4 bases. Germline V gives CDR1 MDHEN, CDR2 SYDVKM. This CDR3 region has 18 residues. The CDR3 here is CASGSGRTPTVFYNEQFF. CDR3 sequence (DNA): TGTGCCAGCGGGAGCGGGAGGACCCCGACGGTTTTTTACAATGAGCAGTTCTTC.

This sequence joins TRBV19 and TRBJ1-1, with 8 bases lining up with TRBD1. With V trimmed by 4 bases and J by 1 base, 2 bases remained unmatched. The CDR3 covers 14 residues. Germline loops: CDR1 LNHDA, CDR2 SQIVND (reference sequence). CDR3 loop: CASSTGGPNTEAFF. The DNA for the CDR3 is TGTGCCAGTAGTACAGGGGGCCCGAACACTGAAGCTTTCTTT.

V gene TRBV7-9 combines with J gene TRBJ2-7; D remains unclear. Trimming stripped 1 base from V and 0 bases from J, with 7 bases between. The CDR3 is 14 amino acids. CDR1 SEHNR and CDR2 FQNEAQ come from the germline V gene (reference sequence). In nucleotides, the CDR3 is TGTGCCAGCAGCTTAGTCACAAGCTCCTACGAGCAGTACTTC. Translation: CASSLVTSSYEQYF.

The chain has TRBV7-9 and TRBJ1-2; D not certain. CDR1 is SEHNR, CDR2 FQNEAQ, per germline (reference sequence). The CDR3 extends over 12 amino acids. V lost 4 bases and J 4 bases, leaving 7 bases between the germline ends. Here the CDR3 reads CASSSDIYGYTF. In nucleotides, the CDR3 is TGTGCCAGCAGCTCAGATATCTATGGCTACACCTTC.

The chain couples TRBV11-3 to TRBJ2-5; 7 bases fit TRBD2. The J segment lost 0 bases and the V segment lost 1 base, leaving 8 bases of the junction unmatched. The CDR3 contains 17 residues. CDR1 and CDR2 from the germline V gene are SGHNT and YENEEA. Here the CDR3 reads CASSLGAASGYQETQYF. CDR3 nucleotide sequence: TGTGCCAGCAGCTTAGGTGCGGCTAGCGGATACCAAGAGACCCAGTACTTC.

This chain joins TRBV19 and TRBJ2-2; TRBD1 matches 9 bases. After removal of 5 bases from V and 6 bases from J, the junction contained 7 bases not matched to a gene. This CDR3 is 15 amino acids long. Looked up from germline, CDR1 is LNHDA and CDR2 is SQIVND (reference sequence). The DNA of the CDR3 is TGTGCCAGTAGTCCAGGACAGGGGAGGTCCGGGGAGCTGTTTTTT. It is translated as CASSPGQGRSGELFF.

The V call is TRBV9, the J call TRBJ2-3, with TRBD2 matching over 9 bases. After removal of 0 bases from V and 4 bases from J, the junction contained 3 bases not matched to a gene. The germline V gene has CDR1 SGDLS and CDR2 YYNGEE. This CDR3 has 15 amino acids. The CDR3 sequence is CASSVGLADPDTQYF. Written as DNA, the CDR3 is TGTGCCAGCAGCGTAGGACTAGCGGACCCAGATACGCAGTATTTT.

The chain uses TRBV2 and TRBJ1-3, with D uncertain. Germline V gene data show CDR1 as SNHLY and CDR2 as FYNNEI. V shed 8 bases and J shed 2 bases, with 4 bases lying between them. CDR3 length equals 11 residues. The CDR3 spells CASQTGNTIYF. DNA for the CDR3: TGTGCCAGCCAGACTGGAAACACCATATATTTT.

The J gene is TRBJ1-2, the V gene TRBV6-5; no definite D call. The CDR3 contains 13 residues. CDR1 is MNHEY and CDR2 is SVGAGI in the germline V gene. Trimming cost V 0 bases and J 4 bases, with 6 bases left between them. CDR3 in amino acids: CASSYSIVYGYTF. The CDR3 bases are TGTGCCAGCAGTTACTCGATAGTCTATGGCTACACCTTC.

The chain recombines TRBV5-1 with TRBJ2-5; no clear D gene. Germline CDR1 reads SGHRS; CDR2 reads YFSETQ. Trimming took off 2 bases at V and 2 bases at J, with 13 bases between the two ends. CDR3 length: 15 amino acids. As DNA, the CDR3 is TGCGCCAGCAGCTTAGACTCAGAACCACAAGAGACCCAGTACTTC. It specifies CASSLDSEPQETQYF.

This chain joins TRBV5-1 and TRBJ1-2, with 10 positions matching TRBD1. This CDR3 comprises 13 residues. With V trimmed by 7 bases and J by 3 bases, 3 bases remained unmatched. CDR1 SGHRS and CDR2 YFSETQ come from the germline V gene. CDR3 in amino acids: CASGQGGDYGYTF. For the CDR3, the DNA is TGCGCCAGCGGACAGGGGGGCGACTATGGCTACACCTTC.